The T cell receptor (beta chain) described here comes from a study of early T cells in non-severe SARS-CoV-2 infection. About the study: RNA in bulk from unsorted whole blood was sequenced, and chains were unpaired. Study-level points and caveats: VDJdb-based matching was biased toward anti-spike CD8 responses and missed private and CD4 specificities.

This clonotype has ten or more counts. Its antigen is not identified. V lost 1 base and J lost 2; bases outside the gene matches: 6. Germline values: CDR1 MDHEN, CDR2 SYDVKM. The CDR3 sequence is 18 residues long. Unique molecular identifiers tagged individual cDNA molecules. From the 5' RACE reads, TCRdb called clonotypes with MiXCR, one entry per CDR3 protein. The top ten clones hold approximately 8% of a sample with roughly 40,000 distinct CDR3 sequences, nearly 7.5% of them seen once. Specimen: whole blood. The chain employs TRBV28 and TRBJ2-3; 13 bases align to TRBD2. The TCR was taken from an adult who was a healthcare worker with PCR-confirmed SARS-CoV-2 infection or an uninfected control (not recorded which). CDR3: CASSLSGTSGDHTDTQYF. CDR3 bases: TGTGCCAGCAGTTTATCCGGGACTAGCGGGGATCACACAGATACGCAGTATTTT.